What follows are 29 T cell receptor beta chains derived from one specimen sequenced in a study of blood T cell repertoires in COVID-19. Data came from immunoSEQ multiplex PCR; TCRdb stores just in-frame clones and leaves some out. The sample consists of 87,000 or so clones, 90% of them appearing once. The sequenced material came from peripheral blood. Receptor source: a man between 18 and 35 years old with COVID-19, enrolled during active disease.

This chain joins TRBV28 and TRBJ2-1; 8 bases are shared with TRBD2. The CDR3 contains 15 residues. Germline values: CDR1 MDHEN, CDR2 SYDVKM. J lost 7 bases, V lost 2 bases, and 7 bases had no gene match. CDR3: CASSLPGLAGNEQFF. The CDR3 DNA is TGTGCCAGCAGTTTACCCGGACTAGCAGGGAATGAGCAGTTCTTC.

V gene TRBV7-8 combines with J gene TRBJ2-2; D gene uncertain. Trimming removed 8 bases at V and 2 bases at J, with 12 bases between. From germline, CDR1 is SGHVS and CDR2 FQNEAQ. The CDR3 length is 14 residues. The CDR3 sequence: CASELAANTGELFF. The CDR3, as DNA: TGTGCCAGCGAATTGGCGGCTAACACCGGGGAGCTGTTTTTT.

V and J are TRBV19 and TRBJ2-7; 7 positions agree with TRBD1. V lost 5 bases and J lost 4; bases outside the gene matches: 11. CDR1 and CDR2 from the germline V gene are LNHDA and SQIVND (reference sequence). CDR3 size: 15 residues. The CDR3 bases are TGTGCCAGTAGTCCCCAGCGGACAGGCGATTACGAGCAGTACTTC. This sequence encodes CASSPQRTGDYEQYF.

The V gene is TRBV5-1, the J gene TRBJ2-7, with a possible D match to TRBD2 (6 bases). This CDR3 has 14 residues. CDR1 is SGHRS and CDR2 is YFSETQ in the germline V gene. The V gene lost 4 bases and the J gene lost 2 bases, with 13 bases spanning the gap. This CDR3 is CASSGGRMAYEQYF. The CDR3 DNA sequence: TGCGCCAGCAGCGGGGGGAGGATGGCCTACGAGCAGTACTTC. The full variable domain, its missing parts supplied by reference TRBV5-1 and TRBJ2-7, is KAGVTQTPRYLIKTRGQQVTLSCSPISGHRSVSWYQQTPGQGLQFLFEYFSETQRNKGNFPGRFSGRQFSNSRSEMNVSTLELGDSALYLCASSGGRMAYEQYFGPGTRLTVT.

The chain is built from TRBV3-1 (or the pseudogene TRBV3-2) and TRBJ2-7; D might be TRBD2 (5 bases). From germline, CDR1 is LGHDT and CDR2 YNNKEL (reference sequence). This CDR3 has 15 residues. Trimming cost V 6 bases and J 0 bases, with 15 bases left between them. The CDR3 reads CASSPDWASSYEQYF. In DNA form, the CDR3 reads TGTGCCAGCAGTCCGGACTGGGCAAGCTCCTACGAGCAGTACTTC.

V gene TRBV9 combines with J gene TRBJ2-7; the match to TRBD2 covers 8 bases. This CDR3 region has 14 residues. Trimming removed 2 bases from V and 2 bases from J; junction bases left unmatched: 3. CDR1 is SGDLS, CDR2 YYNGEE, per germline. CDR3 DNA sequence: TGTGCCAGCAGCGTTACTAGCGGAGCCTACGAGCAGTACTTC. Protein: CASSVTSGAYEQYF.

The chain combines TRBV5-4 with TRBJ2-7, with 7 bases lining up with TRBD2. V shed 0 bases and J 6 bases; nucleotides not matched to a gene: 6. Per germline, CDR1 SGHNT and CDR2 YYREEE (reference sequence). CDR3 length equals 14 residues. The CDR3 DNA sequence: TGTGCCAGCAGCTTGGCCCGGGCGGGAGTCGAGCAGTACTTC. Its protein product is CASSLARAGVEQYF.

The rearrangement uses TRBV5-1 and TRBJ2-7; D might be TRBD1 (5 bases). The germline gives CDR1 SGHRS, CDR2 YFSETQ. Trimming took off 7 bases at V and 0 bases at J, with 14 bases between the two ends. CDR3 size: 14 residues. The CDR3 region is CASRPGQGSYEQYF. The CDR3 coding sequence is TGCGCCAGCCGCCCCGGGCAGGGCTCCTACGAGCAGTACTTC.

This rearrangement joins TRBV27 to TRBJ1-2, with D tentatively TRBD1 (6 bases). Trimming took 2 bases from V and 0 from J, leaving 19 bases between them. CDR3 length: 18 residues. Per the germline V gene, CDR1 is MNHEY and CDR2 is SMNVEV (reference sequence). CDR3 in DNA: TGTGCCAGCAGTTTAGGACACGGCGGGGGGCCCACTAACTATGGCTACACCTTC. Translated, it gives CASSLGHGGGPTNYGYTF.

This rearrangement joins TRBV27 to TRBJ2-5; D gene uncertain. The CDR3 contains 13 residues. The germline gives CDR1 MNHEY, CDR2 SMNVEV (reference sequence). With 6 bases removed from V and 3 bases from J, the gap between germline ends came to 11 bases. The CDR3 region has the DNA TGTGCCAGCAGAGAGGAGCAAGAAGAGACCCAGTACTTC. This gives the protein CASREEQEETQYF.

The rearrangement joins TRBV7-6 to TRBJ2-7; TRBD2 matches at 8 bases. The J segment lost 4 bases and the V segment lost 2 bases, leaving 13 bases of the junction unmatched. CDR3 length equals 17 residues. The germline V gene has CDR1 SGHVS and CDR2 FNYEAQ. In DNA, the CDR3 is TGTGCCAGCAGCTTAACATCTTTAACTAGCGGTTCGTACGAGCAGTACTTC. Protein: CASSLTSLTSGSYEQYF.

The chain is built from TRBV2 and TRBJ2-2; 10 bases line up with TRBD1. V lost 8 bases to trimming and J lost 3 bases; unmatched junction nucleotides: 6. Germline CDR1 SNHLY, CDR2 FYNNEI. This CDR3 comprises 15 residues. CDR3: CASHRGQGHTGELFF. The CDR3 region has the DNA TGTGCCAGCCATCGGGGACAGGGGCACACCGGGGAGCTGTTTTTT. The full variable domain, its missing parts supplied by reference TRBV2 and TRBJ2-2, is EPEVTQTPSHQVTQMGQEVILRCVPISNHLYFYWYRQILGQKVEFLVSFYNNEISEKSEIFDDQFSVERPDGSNFTLKIRSTKLEDSAMYFCASHRGQGHTGELFFGEGSRLTVL.

The chain is built from TRBV4-2 and TRBJ1-1; 8 bases fit TRBD1. The CDR3 has 16 residues. CDR1 is LGHNA, CDR2 YNFKEQ, per germline. J was trimmed by 0 bases and V by 6 bases; bases with no gene match: 9. CDR3 protein: CASSHYRGSMNTEAFF. The DNA for the CDR3 is TGTGCCAGCAGTCACTACAGGGGGAGCATGAACACTGAAGCTTTCTTT.

Written as DNA, the CDR3 is TGTGCCTGGAGTGTACGCCTGGCCGTTAATAATTCACCCCTCCACTTT. Translated, it gives CAWSVRLAVNNSPLHF. This sequence joins TRBV30 and TRBJ1-6; no clear D gene. The CDR3 totals 16 residues. In germline, CDR1 is GTSNPN, CDR2 SVGIG (reference sequence). V lost 0 bases and J 5 bases, leaving 14 bases between the germline ends. Drawing the rest from reference TRBV30 and TRBJ1-6, the complete variable domain is SQTIHQWPATLVQPVGSPLSLECTVEGTSNPNLYWYRQAAGRGLQLLFYSVGIGQISSEVPQNLSASRPQDRQFILSSKKLLLSDSGFYLCAWSVRLAVNNSPLHFGNGTRLTVT.

The genes are TRBV4-3 and TRBJ2-7; D is unresolved. The CDR3 is 13 amino acids. CDR1 and CDR2 (germline): LGHNA, YSLEER. Trimming cost V 1 base and J 6 bases, with 10 bases left between them. CDR3 residues: CASSQVALSEQYF. CDR3 nucleotides: TGCGCCAGCAGCCAAGTAGCACTCTCCGAGCAGTACTTC.

The chain recombines TRBV7-2 with TRBJ2-7; TRBD2 is a possible D gene (5 bases). CDR1 and CDR2 (germline): SGHTA, FQGNSA. Trimming stripped 3 bases from V and 2 bases from J, with 14 bases between. CDR3 size: 15 residues. DNA for the CDR3: TGTGCCAGCAGCTTTAGCAGCGGAAATGCCTACGAGCAGTACTTC. Its protein product is CASSFSSGNAYEQYF.

The rearrangement links TRBV28 to TRBJ2-7; 11 bases map to TRBD1. CDR1 MDHEN and CDR2 SYDVKM come from the germline V gene. The CDR3 has 14 amino acids. The ends lost 6 bases at V and 2 bases at J; junction bases unmatched: 3. This CDR3 reads CASRGQGAAYEQYF. CDR3 nucleotides: TGTGCCAGCAGAGGACAGGGGGCCGCCTACGAGCAGTACTTC.

The chain couples TRBV7-2 to TRBJ1-2; D perhaps matches TRBD1 (6 bases). The CDR3 extends over 16 amino acids. CDR1 is SGHTA, CDR2 FQGNSA, per germline. Trimming took 2 bases from V and 4 from J, leaving 17 bases between them. CDR3 in DNA: TGTGCCAGCAGCTTATTATGGACAGTTGGGTCCTATGGCTACACCTTC. It codes for CASSLLWTVGSYGYTF.

The genes are TRBV11-2 and TRBJ1-5; 8 bases are shared with TRBD1. Germline V lookup: CDR1 SGHAT, CDR2 FQNNGV. The CDR3 covers 16 residues. The V gene end was trimmed by 5 bases and the J gene end by 5 bases; junction bases not matched to a gene: 11. The CDR3: CASSRGTGQDYQPQHF. DNA of the CDR3: TGTGCCAGCAGCCGAGGGACAGGCCAAGATTATCAGCCCCAGCATTTT.

The chain employs TRBV19 and TRBJ1-4; a possible D gene is TRBD1 (5 bases). The CDR3 runs 16 residues. CDR1 is LNHDA and CDR2 is SQIVND in the germline V gene (reference sequence). V lost 0 bases, J lost 0 bases, and 8 bases lay in between. The CDR3 DNA follows: TGTGCCAGTAGTATAGAGCCAGGGACAACTAATGAAAAACTGTTTTTT. This sequence encodes CASSIEPGTTNEKLFF.

The chain has TRBV4-1 and TRBJ1-6; 8 positions match TRBD1. V dropped 4 bases and J dropped 9; count of bases not matched to a gene: 14. CDR3 length: 17 amino acids. Germline loops: CDR1 MGHRA, CDR2 YSYEKL. CDR3 sequence reads: CASSLTALGQGSSPLHF. For the CDR3, the DNA is TGCGCCAGCAGCCTGACAGCTCTCGGACAGGGCAGTTCACCCCTCCACTTT.

J is TRBJ2-5 and V is TRBV19, with TRBD1 identical over 7 bases. V shed 5 bases and J 1 base; nucleotides not matched to a gene: 7. Germline CDR1 is LNHDA and CDR2 is SQIVND (reference sequence). The CDR3 spans 15 residues. For the CDR3, the DNA is TGTGCCAGTAGTGGAGAAGGGACAGCCCAAGAGACCCAGTACTTC. Encoded protein: CASSGEGTAQETQYF.

The CDR3 spells CASSRTGLRTDTQYF. The CDR3 DNA follows: TGTGCCAGCAGCCGGACAGGGCTTCGCACAGATACGCAGTATTTT. J is TRBJ2-3 and V is TRBV6-5, with 8 bases matching TRBD1. This CDR3 region has 15 residues. Germline lookup yields CDR1 MNHEY and CDR2 SVGAGI. J lost 1 base, V lost 6 bases, and 6 bases had no gene match.

The V call is TRBV7-8, the J call TRBJ2-7; D is unclear. V was pared by 5 bases and J by 6 bases, with 20 bases between. CDR3 length equals 15 residues. Per germline, CDR1 SGHVS and CDR2 FQNEAQ. CDR3 nucleotides: TGTGCCAGCAGCCCCCCCAGGATCCTCCCTGGCGAGCAGTACTTC. Protein product: CASSPPRILPGEQYF.

Only one count was recorded for this clone. V and J are TRBV6-5 and TRBJ2-7, with TRBD2 matching 12 bases. Germline V gene sequence: CDR1 MNHEY, CDR2 SVGAGI. This CDR3 contains 13 residues. The junction had 3 bases not matched to a gene; V was cut back by 7 bases and J by 5 bases. CDR3 protein: CASTGLAGNEQYF. The CDR3 DNA reads as TGTGCCAGCACGGGACTAGCGGGCAACGAGCAGTACTTC.

The chain links TRBV2 to TRBJ1-5, with D tentatively TRBD1 (5 bases). With 8 bases removed from V and 6 bases from J, the gap between germline ends came to 17 bases. This CDR3 spans 14 amino acids. From germline, CDR1 is SNHLY and CDR2 FYNNEI. The DNA for the CDR3 is TGTGCCAGCCGGGGCGGGGGAGCGGGTCAGCCCCAGCATTTT. This codes for CASRGGGAGQPQHF. Full variable domain (rest looked up from reference TRBV2 and TRBJ1-5): EPEVTQTPSHQVTQMGQEVILRCVPISNHLYFYWYRQILGQKVEFLVSFYNNEISEKSEIFDDQFSVERPDGSNFTLKIRSTKLEDSAMYFCASRGGGAGQPQHFGDGTRLSIL.

The rearrangement joins TRBV27 to TRBJ2-1; 14 nucleotides match TRBD2. Trimming took 2 bases from V and 15 from J; bases not matched to a gene: 6. This CDR3 has 14 amino acids. Germline values: CDR1 MNHEY, CDR2 SMNVEV (reference sequence). Written as DNA, the CDR3 is TGTGCCAGCAGTTTAGCGGGACTAGCGGGAGTGCTGTTCTTC. As protein: CASSLAGLAGVLFF.

J is TRBJ1-2 and V is TRBV11-2; tentatively, D is TRBD1 (6 bases). The CDR3 length is 15 residues. Germline CDR1 and CDR2: SGHAT and FQNNGV. The V gene lost 4 bases and the J gene lost 8 bases, with 20 bases spanning the gap. The CDR3 DNA reads TGTGCCAGCAGCTCACTACAGGGTCCCTTAGGAGGCTACACCTTC. It yields the protein CASSSLQGPLGGYTF.

V is TRBV7-2 and J is TRBJ1-4; possible D gene TRBD1, 6 bases. The CDR3 totals 15 residues. Looked up from germline, CDR1 is SGHTA and CDR2 is FQGNSA. Trimming pared 5 bases from V and 5 bases from J, leaving 15 bases between. Here the CDR3 reads CASSAGGAGNEKLFF. CDR3 DNA sequence: TGTGCCAGCAGCGCCGGGGGGGCAGGGAATGAAAAACTGTTTTTT.